This T cell receptor (beta chain) originates from a study of T cell changes during pregnancy in multiple sclerosis. Profiling relied on immunoSEQ multiplex PCR, and the TCRdb table lists in-frame clones only, not all of them. The sample holds roughly 40,000 clones, about 92% seen once. Germline CDR1 MNHEY, CDR2 SMNVEV (reference sequence). CDR3 length: 14 amino acids. With 3 bases clipped from V and 2 bases from J, the junction kept 2 bases outside the gene matches. The material sequenced was CD8+ T cells from peripheral blood mononuclear cells, taken in the first trimester of pregnancy. The clonotype was recovered from a female donor with multiple sclerosis, enrolled in a pregnancy study. The V call is TRBV27, the J call TRBJ2-7, with 9 bases aligning to TRBD1. DNA for the CDR3: TGTGCCAGCAGTTTCGGGACAGGGACCTACGAGCAGTACTTC. This translates into CASSFGTGTYEQYF.